The clone carrying this T cell receptor beta chain came up many times. What it recognizes is unknown. Healthy Caucasians, and only they, were the donors. This record belongs to a study of identical twins. The CDR3 covers 13 residues. Trimming took off 6 bases at V and 7 bases at J, with 16 bases between the two ends. Germline V gives CDR1 MDHEN, CDR2 SYDVKM. Study results and limitations: Zero-insertion analyses were open to partial confounding by invariant MAIT and iNKT cells.

Unique molecular identifiers were present on cDNA, and template switching added a universal primer site. TCRdb re-called the 5' RACE reads with MiXCR, one entry per CDR3 protein. The sample has hundreds of thousands of distinct CDR3 sequences, about 8.3% seen once. These same records also appear under a second study, on yellow fever vaccine responses in identical twins.

Source material: memory (CD45RO+) T cells sorted from blood. The genes are TRBV28 and TRBJ2-7; D may correspond to TRBD1 or TRBD2 (6 bases each). The receptor comes from a young woman in good health. In nucleotides, the CDR3 is TGTGCCAGCAGGACTCTGGGGGGCGGGGAGCAGTACTTC. Its protein is CASRTLGGGEQYF. The variable domain in full, completed from reference TRBV28 and TRBJ2-7, reads DVKVTQSSRYLVKRTGEKVFLECVQDMDHENMFWYRQDPGLGLRLIYFSYDVKMKEKGDIPEGYSVSREKKERFSLILESASTNQTSMYLCASRTLGGGEQYFGPGTRLTVT.